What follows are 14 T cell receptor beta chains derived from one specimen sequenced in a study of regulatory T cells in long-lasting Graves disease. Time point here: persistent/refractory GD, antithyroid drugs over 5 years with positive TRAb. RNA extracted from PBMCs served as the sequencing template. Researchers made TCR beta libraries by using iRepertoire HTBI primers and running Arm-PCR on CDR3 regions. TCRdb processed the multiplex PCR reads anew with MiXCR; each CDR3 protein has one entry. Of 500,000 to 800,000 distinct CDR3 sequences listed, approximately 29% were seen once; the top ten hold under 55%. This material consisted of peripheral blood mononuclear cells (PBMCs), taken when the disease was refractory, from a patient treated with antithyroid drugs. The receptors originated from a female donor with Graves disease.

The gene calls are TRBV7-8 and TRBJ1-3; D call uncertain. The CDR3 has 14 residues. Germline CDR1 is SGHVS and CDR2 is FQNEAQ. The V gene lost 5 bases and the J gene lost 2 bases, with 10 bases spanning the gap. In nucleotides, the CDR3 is TGTGCCAGCAGCCAGGAGGCGACTGGAAACACCATATATTTT. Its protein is CASSQEATGNTIYF. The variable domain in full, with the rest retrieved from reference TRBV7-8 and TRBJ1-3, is GAGVSQSPRYKVAKRGQDVALRCDPISGHVSLFWYQQALGQGPEFLTYFQNEAQLDKSGLPSDRFFAERPEGSVSTLKIQRTQQEDSAVYLCASSQEATGNTIYFGEGSWLTVV.

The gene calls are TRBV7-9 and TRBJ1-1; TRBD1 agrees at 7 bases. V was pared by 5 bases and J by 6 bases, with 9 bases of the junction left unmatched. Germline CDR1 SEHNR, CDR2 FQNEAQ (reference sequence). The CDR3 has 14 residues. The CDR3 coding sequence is TGTGCCAGCAGCGGACAGGCCGGAGGGGCTGAAGCTTTCTTT. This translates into CASSGQAGGAEAFF.

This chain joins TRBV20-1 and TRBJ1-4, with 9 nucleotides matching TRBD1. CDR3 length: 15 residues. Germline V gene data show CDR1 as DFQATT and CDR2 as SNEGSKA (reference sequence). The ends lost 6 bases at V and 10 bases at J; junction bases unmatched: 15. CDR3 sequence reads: CSANGDRVSLGKLFF. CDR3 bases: TGCAGTGCCAACGGGGACAGGGTCTCACTCGGAAAACTGTTTTTT.

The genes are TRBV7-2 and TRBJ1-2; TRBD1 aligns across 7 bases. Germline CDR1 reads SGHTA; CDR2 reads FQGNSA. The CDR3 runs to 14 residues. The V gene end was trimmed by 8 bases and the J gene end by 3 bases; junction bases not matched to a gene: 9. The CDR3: CASRLSGQDYGYTF. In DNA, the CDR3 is TGTGCCAGCCGCCTAAGCGGACAGGACTATGGCTACACCTTC.

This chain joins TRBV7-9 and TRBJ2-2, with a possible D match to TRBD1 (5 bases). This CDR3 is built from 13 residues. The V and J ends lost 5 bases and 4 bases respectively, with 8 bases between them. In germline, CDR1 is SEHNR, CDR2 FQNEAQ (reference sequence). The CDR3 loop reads CASSQQVTGELFF. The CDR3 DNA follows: TGTGCCAGCAGCCAACAGGTCACCGGGGAGCTGTTTTTT. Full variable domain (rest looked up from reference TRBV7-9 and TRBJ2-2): DTGVSQNPRHKITKRGQNVTFRCDPISEHNRLYWYRQTLGQGPEFLTYFQNEAQLEKSRLLSDRFSAERPKGSFSTLEIQRTEQGDSAMYLCASSQQVTGELFFGEGSRLTVL.

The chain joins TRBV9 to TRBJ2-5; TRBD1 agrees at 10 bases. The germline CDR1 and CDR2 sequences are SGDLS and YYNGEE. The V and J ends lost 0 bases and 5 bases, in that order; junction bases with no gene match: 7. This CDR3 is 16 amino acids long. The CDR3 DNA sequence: TGTGCCAGCAGCGTAGGGGGGACAGGGGCGGAGGAGACCCAGTACTTC. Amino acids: CASSVGGTGAEETQYF.

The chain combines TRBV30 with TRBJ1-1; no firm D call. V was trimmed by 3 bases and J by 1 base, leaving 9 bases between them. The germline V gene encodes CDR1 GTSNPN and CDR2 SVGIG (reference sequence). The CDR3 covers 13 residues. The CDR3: CAWRQQKNTEAFF. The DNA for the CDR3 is TGTGCCTGGAGGCAACAGAAGAACACTGAAGCTTTCTTT. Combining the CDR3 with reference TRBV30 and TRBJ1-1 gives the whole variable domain SQTIHQWPATLVQPVGSPLSLECTVEGTSNPNLYWYRQAAGRGLQLLFYSVGIGQISSEVPQNLSASRPQDRQFILSSKKLLLSDSGFYLCAWRQQKNTEAFFGQGTRLTVV.

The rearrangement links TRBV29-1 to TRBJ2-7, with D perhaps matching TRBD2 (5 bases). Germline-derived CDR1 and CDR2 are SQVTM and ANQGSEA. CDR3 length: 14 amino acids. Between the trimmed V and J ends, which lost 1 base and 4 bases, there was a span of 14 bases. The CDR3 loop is CSVEGLTGEYEQYF. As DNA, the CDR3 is TGCAGCGTTGAAGGTTTGACCGGGGAGTACGAGCAGTACTTC.

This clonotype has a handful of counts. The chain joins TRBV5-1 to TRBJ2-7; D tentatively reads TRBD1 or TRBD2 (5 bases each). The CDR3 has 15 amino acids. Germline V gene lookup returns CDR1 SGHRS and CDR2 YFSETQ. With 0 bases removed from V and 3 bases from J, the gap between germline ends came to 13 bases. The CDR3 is CASSLAGPWDYEQYF. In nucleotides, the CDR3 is TGCGCCAGCAGCTTGGCGGGGCCCTGGGACTACGAGCAGTACTTC. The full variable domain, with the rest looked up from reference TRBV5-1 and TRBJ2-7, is KAGVTQTPRYLIKTRGQQVTLSCSPISGHRSVSWYQQTPGQGLQFLFEYFSETQRNKGNFPGRFSGRQFSNSRSEMNVSTLELGDSALYLCASSLAGPWDYEQYFGPGTRLTVT.

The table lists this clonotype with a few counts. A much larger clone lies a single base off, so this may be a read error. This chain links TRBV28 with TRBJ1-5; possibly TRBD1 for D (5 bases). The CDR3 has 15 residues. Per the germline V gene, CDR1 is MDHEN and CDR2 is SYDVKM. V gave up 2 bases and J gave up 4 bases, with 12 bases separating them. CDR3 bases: TGTGCCAGCAGTTTAGGGCAGGGTTGGAATCAGCCCCAGCATTTT. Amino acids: CASSLGQGWNQPQHF.

The CDR3 spells CASSPPGTGVLGTEAFF. For the CDR3, the DNA is TGTGCCAGCAGTCCTCCCGGGACAGGTGTCCTGGGCACTGAAGCTTTCTTT. The chain joins TRBV12-3 or TRBV12-4 to TRBJ1-1; 8 nucleotides align to TRBD1. J lost 4 bases, V lost 5 bases, and 15 bases had no gene match. The CDR3 covers 17 residues.

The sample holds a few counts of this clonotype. In DNA form, the CDR3 reads TGTGCCAGCAGCTCACCCCCCGGACAGCCTGAAGCTTTCTTT. Translated: CASSSPPGQPEAFF. The genes are TRBV28 and TRBJ1-1; tentatively, D is TRBD1 (6 bases). The CDR3 sequence is 14 residues long. V shed 6 bases and J shed 6 bases, with 17 bases lying between them. Germline lookup yields CDR1 MDHEN and CDR2 SYDVKM. The whole variable domain, remainder taken from reference TRBV28 and TRBJ1-1, is DVKVTQSSRYLVKRTGEKVFLECVQDMDHENMFWYRQDPGLGLRLIYFSYDVKMKEKGDIPEGYSVSREKKERFSLILESASTNQTSMYLCASSSPPGQPEAFFGQGTRLTVV.

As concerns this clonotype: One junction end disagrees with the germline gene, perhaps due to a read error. The CDR3 region has the DNA TGTGCCAGCAGCTGGGACATGGAGAAGACCCAGTACTTC. Encoded protein: CASSWDMEKTQYF. V and J are TRBV5-1 and TRBJ2-5; perhaps TRBD1 as D (6 bases). Germline loops: CDR1 SGHRS, CDR2 YFSETQ. CDR3 size: 13 residues.

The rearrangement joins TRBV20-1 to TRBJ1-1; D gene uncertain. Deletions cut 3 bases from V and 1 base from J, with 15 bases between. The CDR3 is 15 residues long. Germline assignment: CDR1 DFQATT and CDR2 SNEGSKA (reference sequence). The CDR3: CSARLLSAANTEAFF. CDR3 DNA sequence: TGCAGTGCTAGGCTTCTATCTGCTGCGAACACTGAAGCTTTCTTT.